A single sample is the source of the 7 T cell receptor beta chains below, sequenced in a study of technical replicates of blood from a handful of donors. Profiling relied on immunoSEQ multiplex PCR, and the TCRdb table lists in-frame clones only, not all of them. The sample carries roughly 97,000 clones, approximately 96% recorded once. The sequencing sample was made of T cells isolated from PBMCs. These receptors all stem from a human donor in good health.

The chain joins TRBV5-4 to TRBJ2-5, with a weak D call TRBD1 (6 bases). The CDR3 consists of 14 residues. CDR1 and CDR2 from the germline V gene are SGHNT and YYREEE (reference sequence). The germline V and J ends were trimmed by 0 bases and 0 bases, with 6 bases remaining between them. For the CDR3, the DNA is TGTGCCAGCAGCTTGGACAGGGACCAAGAGACCCAGTACTTC. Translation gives CASSLDRDQETQYF.

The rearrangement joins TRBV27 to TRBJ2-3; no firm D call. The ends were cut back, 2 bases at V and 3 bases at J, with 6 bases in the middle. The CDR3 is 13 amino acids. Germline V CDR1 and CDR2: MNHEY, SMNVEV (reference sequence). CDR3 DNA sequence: TGTGCCAGCAGTTTAGTTAGTACAGATACGCAGTATTTT. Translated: CASSLVSTDTQYF.

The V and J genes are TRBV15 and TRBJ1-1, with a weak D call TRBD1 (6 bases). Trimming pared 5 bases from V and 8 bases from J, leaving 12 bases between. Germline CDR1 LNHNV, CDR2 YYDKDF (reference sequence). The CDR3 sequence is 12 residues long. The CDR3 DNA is TGTGCCACCAGCCTTACAGGGCTCGAAGCTTTCTTT. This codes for CATSLTGLEAFF. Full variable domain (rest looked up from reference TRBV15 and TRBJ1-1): DAMVIQNPRYQVTQFGKPVTLSCSQTLNHNVMYWYQQKSSQAPKLLFHYYDKDFNNEADTPDNFQSRRPNTSFCFLDIRSPGLGDTAMYLCATSLTGLEAFFGQGTRLTVV.

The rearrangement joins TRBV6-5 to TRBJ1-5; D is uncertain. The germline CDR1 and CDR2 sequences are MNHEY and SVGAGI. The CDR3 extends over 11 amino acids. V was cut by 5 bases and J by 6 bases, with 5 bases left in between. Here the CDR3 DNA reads TGTGCCAGCAGTGTGGCTCAGCCCCAGCATTTT. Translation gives CASSVAQPQHF.

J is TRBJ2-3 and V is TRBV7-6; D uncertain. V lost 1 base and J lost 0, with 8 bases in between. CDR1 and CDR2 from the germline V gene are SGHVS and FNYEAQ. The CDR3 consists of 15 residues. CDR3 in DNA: TGTGCCAGCAGCTTAGGGCCTCCTAGCACAGATACGCAGTATTTT. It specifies CASSLGPPSTDTQYF.

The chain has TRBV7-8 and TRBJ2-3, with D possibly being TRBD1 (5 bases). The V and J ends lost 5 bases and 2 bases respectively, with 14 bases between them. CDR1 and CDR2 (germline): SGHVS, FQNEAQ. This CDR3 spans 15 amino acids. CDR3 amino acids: CASSPLDSNTDTQYF. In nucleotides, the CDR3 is TGTGCCAGCAGCCCGCTAGACAGTAACACAGATACGCAGTATTTT.

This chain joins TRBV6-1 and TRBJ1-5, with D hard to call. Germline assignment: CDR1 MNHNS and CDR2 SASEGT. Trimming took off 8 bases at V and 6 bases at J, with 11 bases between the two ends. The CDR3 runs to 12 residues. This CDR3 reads CASQDFGQPQHF. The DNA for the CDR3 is TGTGCCAGCCAAGACTTCGGTCAGCCCCAGCATTTT.